The text below deals with one T cell receptor beta chain. The antigen remains unidentified. The PCR made use of 60 Vbeta and 13 Jbeta primers. Original data processing: Unique TCR beta chains numbered approximately 80 million in a later analysis, with roughly 11 million shared. Clones were sequenced by immunoSEQ multiplex PCR, and TCRdb holds only the in-frame ones, with some missing. V and J calls plus clone size are reproduced from that table; the DNA served to infer D and trimming. The table lists around 150,000 clones, around 80% of them singletons. The sample originates from a study of cytomegalovirus exposure and HLA in healthy donors. Study-level background: Sequencing of 180 million or so T cells in an earlier analysis found around 110 million unique TCR beta sequences. Study-level points and caveats: In a later analysis, most CMV-associated TCR beta chains appeared HLA-restricted. It was likely that a cluster of highly shared sequence variants was a sequencing artifact.

Trimming took 10 bases from V and 1 from J; bases not matched to a gene: 5. This CDR3 region has 13 residues. The V gene's germline CDR1 is MNHEY and CDR2 SMNVEV (reference sequence). The genes are TRBV27 and TRBJ1-1; 8 positions match TRBD1. The specimen was PBMCs. The TCR comes from a woman between 40 and 55 years old in good health and CMV-seronegative. CDR3 DNA: TGTGCCACCACGGACAGGGCGAACACTGAAGCTTTCTTT. This sequence encodes CATTDRANTEAFF.